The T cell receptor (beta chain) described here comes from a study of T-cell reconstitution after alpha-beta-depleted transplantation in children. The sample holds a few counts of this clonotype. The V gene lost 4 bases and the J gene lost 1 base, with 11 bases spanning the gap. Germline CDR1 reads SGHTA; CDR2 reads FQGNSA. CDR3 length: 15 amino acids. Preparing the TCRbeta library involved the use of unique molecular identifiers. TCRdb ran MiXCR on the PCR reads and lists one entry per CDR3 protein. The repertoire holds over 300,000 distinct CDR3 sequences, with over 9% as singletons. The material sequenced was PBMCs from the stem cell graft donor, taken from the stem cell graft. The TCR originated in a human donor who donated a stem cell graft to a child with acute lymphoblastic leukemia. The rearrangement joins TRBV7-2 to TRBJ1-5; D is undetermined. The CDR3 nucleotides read TGTGCCAGCAGCTCCTCAGGAGGGAGCAATCAGCCCCAGCATTTT. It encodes CASSSSGGSNQPQHF.